A single count supports the clone carrying this T cell receptor beta chain. This sample was taken from a study of blood T cell repertoires in COVID-19. Overall study: T cells, B-cell-depleted T cells, or PBMCs provided the cDNA or gDNA that served as material.

V shed 7 bases and J shed 6 bases, with 19 bases lying between them. This CDR3 has 16 amino acids. CDR1 is LNHDA, CDR2 SQIVND, per germline (reference sequence). Clones were sequenced by immunoSEQ multiplex PCR, and TCRdb holds only the in-frame ones, with some missing. The sample holds under 40,000 clones, nearly 90% seen once. The chain joins TRBV19 to TRBJ1-6; D is possibly TRBD1 (6 bases). This TCR came from a man in his 70s with active COVID-19. Sequenced sample: peripheral blood. CDR3 nucleotide sequence: TGTGCCAGTACCGGACAGTCGAGAGCCTTTAATTCACCCCTCCACTTT. This sequence encodes CASTGQSRAFNSPLHF.